This section outlines one T cell receptor beta chain sequence together with its context. Profiling relied on immunoSEQ multiplex PCR, and the TCRdb table lists in-frame clones only, not all of them. Among about 82,000 clones listed, roughly 90% were seen once. The trim removed 3 bases at V and 4 bases at J, leaving 2 bases unmatched. The CDR3 totals 13 residues. Germline V CDR1 and CDR2: LNHDA, SQIVND (reference sequence). This record belongs to a study of PD-L1 blockade in urothelial cancer. At the level of the study: A median of roughly 150,000 T cells was found in the blood samples.

The sequences come from PBMCs, collected around atezolizumab (anti-PD-L1) treatment. The chain is built from TRBV19 and TRBJ2-5; 7 nucleotides agree with TRBD2. This TCR came from a man aged 55 to 70 with urothelial cancer. CDR3 region: CASSMGGRETQYF. The DNA for the CDR3 is TGTGCCAGTAGTATGGGGGGGAGAGAGACCCAGTACTTC.